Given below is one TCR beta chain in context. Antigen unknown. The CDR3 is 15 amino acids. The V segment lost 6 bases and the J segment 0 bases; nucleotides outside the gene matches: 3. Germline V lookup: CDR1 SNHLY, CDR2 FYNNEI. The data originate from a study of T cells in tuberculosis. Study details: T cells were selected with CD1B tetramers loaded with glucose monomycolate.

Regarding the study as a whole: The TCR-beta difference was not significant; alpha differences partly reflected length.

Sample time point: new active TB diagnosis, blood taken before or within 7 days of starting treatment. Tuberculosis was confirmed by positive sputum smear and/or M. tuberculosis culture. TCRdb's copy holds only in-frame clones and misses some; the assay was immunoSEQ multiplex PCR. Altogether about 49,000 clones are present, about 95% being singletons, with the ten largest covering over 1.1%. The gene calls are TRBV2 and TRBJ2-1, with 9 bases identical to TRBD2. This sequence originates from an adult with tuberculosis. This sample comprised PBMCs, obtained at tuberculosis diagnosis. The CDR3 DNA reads TGTGCCAGCAGCTATAGCGGGAGCTCCTACAATGAGCAGTTCTTC. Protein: CASSYSGSSYNEQFF.